A selection of T cell receptor beta chains follows, all from one sample in a study of T cells after yellow fever vaccination. TCRdb used MiXCR to reprocess the 5' RACE reads, holding one entry per CDR3 protein. The sample lists 500,000 to 650,000 distinct CDR3 sequences, approximately 16% seen once, with 15% to 20% in the top ten. This specimen consisted of PBMCs, obtained less than 6 days after the first yellow fever vaccination. These receptor sequences come from a man aged 18-30 years who received the YFV17D yellow fever vaccine. CDR3s include the opening cysteine and the closing phenylalanine or tryptophan. Each record gives: D gene, V gene, J gene, clone size, CDR3 protein, CDR3 DNA. A D gene is named only where the DNA matches it firmly. A clone size is listed for some rows: how often the clone was seen (once, few, many), or a class if it is expanded.

D gene: .; V gene: TRBV12-3/TRBV12-4; J gene: TRBJ1-1; clone size: few; CDR3 protein: CASSLGGWTEAFF; CDR3 DNA: TGTGCCAGCAGTTTAGGGGGGTGGACTGAAGCTTTCTTT
D gene: .; V gene: TRBV6-2/TRBV6-3; J gene: TRBJ2-4; clone size: few; CDR3 protein: CASSYSLGKNIQYF; CDR3 DNA: TGTGCCAGCAGTTACTCTCTTGGCAAAAACATTCAGTACTTC
D gene: .; V gene: TRBV12-3/TRBV12-4; J gene: TRBJ1-5; clone size: many; CDR3 protein: CASRPGNQPQHF; CDR3 DNA: TGTGCCAGCAGGCCTGGTAATCAGCCCCAGCATTTT
D gene: .; V gene: TRBV20-1; J gene: TRBJ1-2; clone size: .; CDR3 protein: CSARDPRAQNYGYTF; CDR3 DNA: TGCAGTGCTAGAGATCCCAGGGCCCAGAACTATGGCTACACCTTC
D gene: .; V gene: TRBV7-9; J gene: TRBJ2-3; clone size: many; CDR3 protein: CASSLYGDTDTQYF; CDR3 DNA: TGTGCCAGCAGCTTATACGGGGACACAGATACGCAGTATTTT
D gene: .; V gene: TRBV11-2; J gene: TRBJ2-5; clone size: .; CDR3 protein: CASSSLYVWTQYF; CDR3 DNA: TGTGCCAGCAGCTCATTATACGTCTGGACCCAGTACTTC
D gene: .; V gene: TRBV14; J gene: TRBJ2-7; clone size: .; CDR3 protein: CASSQVRDTNSYEQYF; CDR3 DNA: TGTGCCAGCAGCCAAGTCCGGGACACCAACTCCTACGAGCAGTACTTC
D gene: .; V gene: TRBV14; J gene: TRBJ1-4; clone size: many; CDR3 protein: CASSQDLALDGSGEKLFF; CDR3 DNA: TGTGCCAGCAGCCAAGATCTCGCCCTCGACGGTTCGGGGGAAAAACTGTTTTTT
D gene: .; V gene: TRBV7-3; J gene: TRBJ2-5; clone size: few; CDR3 protein: CASSLTRVPGETQYF; CDR3 DNA: TGTGCCAGCAGCTTAACGCGCGTTCCGGGGGAGACCCAGTACTTC
D gene: TRBD1; V gene: TRBV5-1; J gene: TRBJ2-7; clone size: few; CDR3 protein: CASSLAGQSYEQYF; CDR3 DNA: TGCGCCAGCAGCTTGGCGGGACAGTCCTACGAGCAGTACTTC
D gene: .; V gene: TRBV7-9; J gene: TRBJ1-4; clone size: .; CDR3 protein: CASSFGGNEKLFF; CDR3 DNA: TGTGCCAGCAGCTTCGGGGGTAATGAAAAACTGTTTTTT
D gene: .; V gene: TRBV3-1; J gene: TRBJ1-4; clone size: few; CDR3 protein: CASSQGPTIGKLFF; CDR3 DNA: TGTGCCAGCAGCCAGGGACCGACCATAGGAAAACTGTTTTTT
D gene: .; V gene: TRBV9; J gene: TRBJ1-1; clone size: few; CDR3 protein: CASQDPGAGTEAFF; CDR3 DNA: TGTGCCAGCCAAGACCCGGGGGCCGGCACTGAAGCTTTCTTT
D gene: .; V gene: TRBV3-1; J gene: TRBJ1-1; clone size: .; CDR3 protein: CASSQDHTGVGEAFF; CDR3 DNA: TGTGCCAGCAGCCAAGATCATACGGGGGTTGGGGAAGCTTTCTTT
D gene: .; V gene: TRBV4-2; J gene: TRBJ1-5; clone size: few; CDR3 protein: CASSLEQQINQPQHF; CDR3 DNA: TGTGCCAGCAGCCTGGAGCAACAGATTAATCAGCCCCAGCATTTT
D gene: .; V gene: TRBV7-9; J gene: TRBJ1-6; clone size: .; CDR3 protein: CARSPTDRPNSPLHF; CDR3 DNA: TGTGCCAGAAGCCCGACCGACAGGCCCAATTCACCCCTCCACTTT
D gene: .; V gene: TRBV6-2/TRBV6-3; J gene: TRBJ2-1; clone size: .; CDR3 protein: CASRTDSNEQFF; CDR3 DNA: TGTGCCAGCAGGACCGACAGCAATGAGCAGTTCTTC
D gene: TRBD2; V gene: TRBV7-3; J gene: TRBJ2-1; clone size: .; CDR3 protein: CASSPRTSSYNEQFF; CDR3 DNA: TGTGCCAGCAGCCCCCGGACTAGCTCCTACAATGAGCAGTTCTTC
D gene: .; V gene: TRBV15; J gene: TRBJ2-1; clone size: .; CDR3 protein: CATSRGGGSWDEQFF; CDR3 DNA: TGTGCCACCAGCAGAGGTGGGGGAAGTTGGGATGAGCAGTTCTTC
D gene: .; V gene: TRBV5-1; J gene: TRBJ2-2; clone size: few; CDR3 protein: CAGSPQNRVGGELFF; CDR3 DNA: TGCGCCGGCAGCCCCCAAAACAGGGTCGGTGGGGAGCTGTTTTTT
D gene: .; V gene: TRBV28; J gene: TRBJ2-5; clone size: .; CDR3 protein: CTSSLGGGHETQYF; CDR3 DNA: TGTACCAGCAGTTTAGGAGGAGGTCACGAGACCCAGTACTTC
D gene: TRBD1; V gene: TRBV12-3/TRBV12-4; J gene: TRBJ2-6; clone size: few; CDR3 protein: CASSFQGAGANVLTF; CDR3 DNA: TGTGCCAGCAGTTTCCAGGGGGCTGGGGCCAACGTCCTGACTTTC
D gene: .; V gene: TRBV6-5; J gene: TRBJ1-2; clone size: few; CDR3 protein: CASSWDALSYTF; CDR3 DNA: TGTGCCAGCAGTTGGGACGCCCTGAGCTACACCTTC
D gene: .; V gene: TRBV12-3/TRBV12-4; J gene: TRBJ1-4; clone size: few; CDR3 protein: CASSGRVDEKLFF; CDR3 DNA: TGTGCCAGCTCGGGCAGGGTGGATGAAAAACTGTTTTTT
D gene: .; V gene: TRBV5-1; J gene: TRBJ2-3; clone size: .; CDR3 protein: CASRNGLPDTQYF; CDR3 DNA: TGCGCCAGCAGGAACGGCCTGCCAGATACGCAGTATTTT
D gene: .; V gene: TRBV6-6; J gene: TRBJ2-3; clone size: many; CDR3 protein: CASGGADTQYF; CDR3 DNA: TGTGCCAGTGGGGGCGCAGATACGCAGTATTTT
D gene: .; V gene: TRBV2; J gene: TRBJ2-1; clone size: few; CDR3 protein: CASSEVDNNEQFF; CDR3 DNA: TGTGCCAGCAGTGAAGTCGACAACAATGAGCAGTTCTTC
D gene: TRBD1; V gene: TRBV5-1; J gene: TRBJ1-2; clone size: few; CDR3 protein: CASSSTGGYGYTF; CDR3 DNA: TGCGCCAGCAGCTCTACAGGGGGCTATGGCTACACCTTC
D gene: .; V gene: TRBV4-3; J gene: TRBJ2-7; clone size: .; CDR3 protein: CASSQETSSYEQYF; CDR3 DNA: TGCGCCAGCAGCCAAGAAACGAGCTCCTACGAGCAGTACTTC
D gene: .; V gene: TRBV12-3/TRBV12-4; J gene: TRBJ1-1; clone size: few; CDR3 protein: CASSSNTWNTEAFF; CDR3 DNA: TGTGCCAGCAGTTCAAACACGTGGAACACTGAAGCTTTCTTT
D gene: .; V gene: TRBV5-4; J gene: TRBJ2-1; clone size: many; CDR3 protein: CASSLVANEQFF; CDR3 DNA: TGTGCCAGCAGCTTGGTGGCGAATGAGCAGTTCTTC
D gene: TRBD2; V gene: TRBV12-3/TRBV12-4; J gene: TRBJ2-1; clone size: .; CDR3 protein: CASSLILGPSGGPYSYNERFF; CDR3 DNA: TGTGCCAGCAGTTTGATCCTCGGGCCTAGCGGGGGGCCTTACTCCTACAATGAGCGGTTCTTC
D gene: TRBD2; V gene: TRBV5-4; J gene: TRBJ2-5; clone size: few; CDR3 protein: CASSPKPGGLLGGETQYF; CDR3 DNA: TGTGCCAGCAGTCCCAAGCCCGGGGGGTTGTTGGGGGGAGAGACCCAGTACTTC
D gene: .; V gene: TRBV20-1; J gene: TRBJ1-3; clone size: .; CDR3 protein: CSAKPQIDTIYF; CDR3 DNA: TGCAGTGCCAAACCTCAGATAGACACCATATATTTT
D gene: TRBD1; V gene: TRBV10-3; J gene: TRBJ2-5; clone size: .; CDR3 protein: CAISDGQGAGTQYF; CDR3 DNA: TGTGCCATCAGTGACGGACAGGGGGCTGGGACCCAGTACTTC
D gene: .; V gene: TRBV3-1; J gene: TRBJ1-1; clone size: .; CDR3 protein: CASSHPWGLNTEAFF; CDR3 DNA: TGTGCCAGCAGCCACCCATGGGGCCTGAACACTGAAGCTTTCTTT
D gene: .; V gene: TRBV20-1; J gene: TRBJ1-1; clone size: few; CDR3 protein: CSAHRLGSEAFF; CDR3 DNA: TGCAGTGCCCACAGGCTTGGCTCTGAAGCTTTCTTT
D gene: .; V gene: TRBV12-3/TRBV12-4; J gene: TRBJ2-1; clone size: .; CDR3 protein: CASRPMGFDEQFF; CDR3 DNA: TGTGCCAGCAGACCGATGGGTTTCGATGAGCAGTTCTTC
D gene: .; V gene: TRBV13; J gene: TRBJ1-2; clone size: .; CDR3 protein: CASSPTLDYGYTF; CDR3 DNA: TGTGCCAGCAGCCCGACGTTAGACTATGGCTACACCTTC
D gene: .; V gene: TRBV4-1; J gene: TRBJ2-5; clone size: .; CDR3 protein: CASSGRGLLQETQYF; CDR3 DNA: TGCGCCAGCAGCGGGCGGGGCCTACTACAAGAGACCCAGTACTTC
D gene: .; V gene: TRBV5-1; J gene: TRBJ2-3; clone size: many; CDR3 protein: CASSWTFGTDTQYF; CDR3 DNA: TGCGCCAGCAGCTGGACCTTCGGGACAGATACGCAGTATTTT
D gene: .; V gene: TRBV5-4; J gene: TRBJ1-2; clone size: .; CDR3 protein: CASSFGGGKSNYGYTF; CDR3 DNA: TGTGCCAGCAGCTTCGGCGGCGGGAAGAGTAACTATGGCTACACCTTC
D gene: .; V gene: TRBV29-1; J gene: TRBJ2-3; clone size: few; CDR3 protein: CSVSGQWTQYF; CDR3 DNA: TGCAGCGTTTCAGGGCAATGGACGCAGTATTTT
D gene: .; V gene: TRBV7-7; J gene: TRBJ2-5; clone size: few; CDR3 protein: CASSLGQPKQETQYF; CDR3 DNA: TGTGCCAGCAGCTTAGGCCAGCCCAAGCAGGAGACCCAGTACTTC
D gene: .; V gene: TRBV6-5; J gene: TRBJ1-2; clone size: few; CDR3 protein: CASSYSGGPHYGYTF; CDR3 DNA: TGTGCCAGCAGTTACTCGGGCGGCCCTCATTATGGCTACACCTTC
D gene: .; V gene: TRBV7-2; J gene: TRBJ2-7; clone size: few; CDR3 protein: CASSLEPDSFSHEQYF; CDR3 DNA: TGTGCCAGCAGCTTAGAACCGGACAGCTTTTCTCACGAGCAGTACTTC
D gene: .; V gene: TRBV2; J gene: TRBJ2-5; clone size: .; CDR3 protein: CASRKGEETQYF; CDR3 DNA: TGTGCCAGCAGAAAAGGGGAAGAGACCCAGTACTTC
D gene: .; V gene: TRBV27; J gene: TRBJ2-3; clone size: few; CDR3 protein: CASSSILTSPSTNTQYF; CDR3 DNA: TGTGCCAGCAGTTCTATCCTAACTAGCCCGTCGACAAATACGCAGTATTTT
D gene: .; V gene: TRBV18; J gene: TRBJ1-2; clone size: few; CDR3 protein: CASSPGDLGGYTF; CDR3 DNA: TGTGCCAGCTCACCAGGGGACTTGGGGGGCTACACCTTC
D gene: .; V gene: TRBV10-3; J gene: TRBJ2-3; clone size: .; CDR3 protein: CAISESLLVDTQYF; CDR3 DNA: TGTGCCATCAGTGAGTCCTTGTTAGTTGATACGCAGTATTTT
D gene: .; V gene: TRBV18; J gene: TRBJ1-2; clone size: many; CDR3 protein: CASSPFEQGDYGYTF; CDR3 DNA: TGTGCCAGCTCACCCTTCGAACAGGGAGACTATGGCTACACCTTC
D gene: .; V gene: TRBV2; J gene: TRBJ1-5; clone size: .; CDR3 protein: CASSGQNQPQHF; CDR3 DNA: TGTGCCAGCAGTGGGCAAAATCAGCCCCAGCATTTT
D gene: .; V gene: TRBV6-6; J gene: TRBJ2-7; clone size: .; CDR3 protein: CASTNTPYEQYF; CDR3 DNA: TGTGCCAGCACTAACACACCCTACGAGCAGTACTTC
D gene: TRBD1; V gene: TRBV6-5; J gene: TRBJ2-3; clone size: few; CDR3 protein: CASSYGTGFTDTQYF; CDR3 DNA: TGTGCCAGCAGTTACGGGACAGGTTTTACAGATACGCAGTATTTT
D gene: .; V gene: TRBV12-3/TRBV12-4; J gene: TRBJ1-6; clone size: .; CDR3 protein: CASMDRSPLHF; CDR3 DNA: TGTGCCAGCATGGATCGATCACCCCTCCACTTT
D gene: .; V gene: TRBV5-1; J gene: TRBJ2-4; clone size: .; CDR3 protein: CASSFNRDLQYF; CDR3 DNA: TGCGCCAGCAGCTTCAACCGGGACTTACAGTACTTC
D gene: TRBD1; V gene: TRBV7-9; J gene: TRBJ1-1; clone size: few; CDR3 protein: CAGREGKTRDRITEAFF; CDR3 DNA: TGTGCCGGGCGCGAGGGCAAGACGCGGGACAGGATCACTGAAGCTTTCTTT
D gene: .; V gene: TRBV6-1; J gene: TRBJ2-1; clone size: .; CDR3 protein: CASSLLRDSYNEQFF; CDR3 DNA: TGTGCCAGCAGCCTCTTGCGGGACAGCTACAATGAGCAGTTCTTC